The T cell receptor beta chain described here comes from a study of blood T cells in healthy people across ages. A sample-barcoded 5' primer and a J-beta primer mix were used in a second PCR of roughly 7 to 12 cycles. One entry per CDR3 protein, called by TCRdb with MiXCR from the 5' RACE reads. Seen here are fewer than 2,000,000 distinct CDR3 sequences, about 35% observed once, and the top ten hold around 10%. Germline CDR1 and CDR2: SEHNR and FQNEAQ (reference sequence). The V end lost 6 bases, the J end lost 2 bases, and 11 bases lay between the germline ends. The length of the CDR3 is 13 residues.

The gene calls are TRBV7-9 and TRBJ2-7; D might be TRBD2 (5 bases). The clonotype was recovered from a woman aged 25 to 39 in good health. The sample consisted of blood. Written as DNA, the CDR3 is TGTGCCAGCAGTCGGAGGTTTACCTACGAGCAGTACTTC. Its protein is CASSRRFTYEQYF.